Listed below are T cell receptor beta chains from one sample, sequenced in a study of post-analysis software for immune sequencing data. From the PCR reads, TCRdb called clonotypes with MiXCR, one entry per CDR3 protein. The sample yields 450,000 to 650,000 distinct CDR3 sequences, 44% seen once. The sequenced sample consisted of blood. Source of these receptors: a girl aged 10 to 17 with multiple sclerosis. Both conserved end residues are part of each CDR3. D genes are given only for firm matches. Clone size is not always given. Where it is, it says once, few, many or a class for expanded clones.

TRBJ2-5 | TRBV21-1 | - | - | CASSPYPSGTSGGPGWETQYF | TGTGCCAGCAGCCCCTACCCTTCTGGGACTAGCGGGGGGCCGGGTTGGGAGACCCAGTACTTC
TRBJ2-1 | TRBV13 | - | - | CASSLTPPGPHNEQFF | TGTGCCAGCAGCTTAACCCCGCCGGGCCCGCACAATGAGCAGTTCTTC
TRBJ2-4 | TRBV14 | - | - | CASSQGNSPGEEQYF | TGTGCCAGCAGCCAAGGCAACAGCCCAGGGGAAGAGCAGTACTTC
TRBJ1-2 | TRBV19 | TRBD1 | - | CASSTGTGPYGYTF | TGTGCCAGTAGTACCGGGACAGGACCTTATGGCTACACCTTC
TRBJ2-7 | TRBV12-3/TRBV12-4 | - | - | CASSSTVSYEQYF | TGTGCCAGCAGTTCGACGGTCTCCTACGAGCAGTACTTC
TRBJ2-7 | TRBV7-9 | - | few | CASSRRDNKVAEQYF | TGTGCCAGCAGCCGACGGGACAATAAGGTTGCCGAGCAGTACTTC
TRBJ2-3 | TRBV12-3/TRBV12-4 | - | few | CASSPPRDWDNTQYF | TGTGCCAGCAGCCCCCCCCGGGACTGGGATAATACGCAGTATTTT
TRBJ2-1 | TRBV5-1 | TRBD2 | few | CASSSRGSGGLDNEQFF | TGCGCCAGCAGCTCTCGAGGGAGCGGGGGGCTAGACAATGAGCAGTTCTTC
TRBJ1-1 | TRBV12-3/TRBV12-4 | TRBD1 | - | CASSLAGQGAGEKAFF | TGTGCCAGCAGTTTAGCGGGACAGGGGGCCGGGGAAAAAGCTTTCTTT
TRBJ1-2 | TRBV13 | - | few | CASSRLQGIHGYTF | TGTGCCAGCAGCCGACTACAGGGTATACATGGCTACACCTTC
TRBJ1-5 | TRBV9 | TRBD1 | - | CASSTGDRNQPQHF | TGTGCCAGCAGCACAGGGGACCGCAATCAGCCCCAGCATTTT
TRBJ2-7 | TRBV6-5 | - | many | CASRETSFAYEQYF | TGTGCCAGCCGGGAGACTAGTTTCGCCTACGAGCAGTACTTC
TRBJ2-2 | TRBV7-9 | - | - | CASSQQVPNTGELFF | TGTGCCAGCAGCCAACAGGTCCCGAACACCGGGGAGCTGTTTTTT